This is a list of T cell receptor beta chains from one sample in a study of blood T cell repertoires in COVID-19. Data came from immunoSEQ multiplex PCR; TCRdb stores just in-frame clones and leaves some out. The sample yields around 40,000 clones, roughly 87% seen once. The sequenced material came from peripheral blood. These receptors all come from a human donor in a cohort sampled during active COVID-19. Each CDR3 is given with its conserved first and last residue.

len: 13
v_gene: TRBV5-4
CDR3aa: CASGGGAGDTQYF

len: 14
v_gene: TRBV19
CDR3aa: CASRPRGGNTEAFF

len: 19
v_gene: TRBV5-4
CDR3aa: CASSLVRLAGRGSTGELFF

len: 14
v_gene: TRBV11-2
CDR3aa: CASSPIRGPDTQYF

len: 14
v_gene: TRBV6-6
CDR3aa: CASRGQGGCTEAFF

len: 13
v_gene: TRBV18
CDR3aa: CASSPPGTSEQYF

len: 16
v_gene: TRBV4-2
CDR3aa: CASSQDPGGRRTEAFF

len: 13
v_gene: TRBV2
CDR3aa: CASSVVRENEQFF

len: 15
v_gene: TRBV9
CDR3aa: CASSVAPTGPAVAFF

len: 17
v_gene: TRBV11-2
CDR3aa: CASSSPWEGRTSETQYF

len: 10
v_gene: TRBV29-1
CDR3aa: CSVYYEKLFF

len: 12
v_gene: TRBV6-6
CDR3aa: CASSRGGSPEYF

len: 15
v_gene: TRBV7-2
CDR3aa: CASSLVTGGYTEAFF

len: 16
v_gene: TRBV6-2/TRBV6-3
CDR3aa: CASSSRGFPSNQPQHF

len: 16
v_gene: TRBV18
CDR3aa: CASSPLEQGVRSPLHF

len: 14
v_gene: TRBV6-5
CDR3aa: CASGDTGGYQPQHF

len: 11
v_gene: TRBV30
CDR3aa: CAWSEGGQQYF

len: 15
v_gene: TRBV10-2
CDR3aa: CASRGFDGRANEQFF

len: 14
v_gene: TRBV6-5
CDR3aa: CASTPPDRRGGYTF

len: 12
v_gene: TRBV7-8
CDR3aa: CASTEQRGEQYF

len: 14
v_gene: TRBV2
CDR3aa: CASTWETGLGELFF

len: 14
v_gene: TRBV5-6
CDR3aa: CASSFGQHQETQYF

len: 14
v_gene: TRBV11-2
CDR3aa: CASSLLLKTDTQYF

len: 13
v_gene: TRBV30
CDR3aa: CAWRLGGGEKLFF

len: 11
v_gene: TRBV30
CDR3aa: CAWSDLDQAFF

len: 12
v_gene: TRBV6-2/TRBV6-3
CDR3aa: CASSRQDYEQYF

len: 20
v_gene: TRBV27
CDR3aa: CASSSLLVRTSLGLNTEAFF

len: 15
v_gene: TRBV19
CDR3aa: CASSIGQGAVYEQYF

len: 17
v_gene: TRBV7-9
CDR3aa: CASTSLDGSGGDGELFF

len: 14
v_gene: TRBV11-3
CDR3aa: CASSLGQANTEAFF

len: 15
v_gene: TRBV27
CDR3aa: CASSVIAGGYNEQFF

len: 17
v_gene: TRBV4-1
CDR3aa: CASSQAPGDYRTYEQYF

len: 14
v_gene: TRBV5-8
CDR3aa: CASSFPGTGQGYTF

len: 13
v_gene: TRBV5-4
CDR3aa: CASSLGAGKEQYF

len: 14
v_gene: TRBV2
CDR3aa: CASSGQGLNSPLHF

len: 11
v_gene: TRBV12-3/TRBV12-4
CDR3aa: CASSLGGLAFF

len: 17
v_gene: TRBV30
CDR3aa: CAWSVQQGFGENTEAFF

len: 15
v_gene: TRBV18
CDR3aa: CASSPRWTGPDTQYF

len: 15
v_gene: TRBV19
CDR3aa: CASSGLAGVFRELFF

len: 15
v_gene: TRBV5-6
CDR3aa: CASSRLAGGNYEQYF

len: 17
v_gene: TRBV5-1
CDR3aa: CASSLATQSSGANVLTF

len: 17
v_gene: TRBV7-6
CDR3aa: CASSSRTGGVGNTEAFF

len: 16
v_gene: TRBV9
CDR3aa: CASSGQRGTYYNEQFF

len: 11
v_gene: TRBV6-5
CDR3aa: CATTLSYEQYF

len: 14
v_gene: TRBV6-5
CDR3aa: CASSLDRKIYGYTF

len: 14
v_gene: TRBV15
CDR3aa: CATSRAQTGYEQYF

len: 16
v_gene: TRBV5-4
CDR3aa: CASSRAAGTSVHEQYF

len: 14
v_gene: TRBV6-5
CDR3aa: CASREVATNEKLFF

len: 14
v_gene: TRBV27
CDR3aa: CASSRQQANYGYTF

len: 16
v_gene: TRBV4-3
CDR3aa: CASSQGGAYSNQPQHF

len: 13
v_gene: TRBV6-5
CDR3aa: CASSYSGQFEAFF

len: 14
v_gene: TRBV18
CDR3aa: CASSPTGDPDTQYF

len: 15
v_gene: TRBV5-1
CDR3aa: CASSLPTGLVVEQFF

len: 13
v_gene: TRBV29-1
CDR3aa: CSVGQGRGTEAFF

len: 16
v_gene: TRBV30
CDR3aa: CAWSGTEGYSNQPQHF